This entry describes one T cell receptor (beta chain). There is no known antigen for this receptor. Sequencing was carried out with an Illumina HiSeq 2000. TCR beta cDNA libraries were made by 5'RACE template switching that added a universal primer site and unique molecular identifiers. cDNA synthesis was primed from the TCR beta constant segment, followed by two successive PCR amplification steps. In the original analysis: MIGEC was used to demultiplex reads and group reads by UMI, and MiTCR was used to assemble and quantify clonotypes. To exclude erroneous sequences, any TCR cDNA sequence not supported by at least two reads was discarded. The tcR package was used for downstream repertoire analysis, and clonotypes were matched across fractions by CDR3 nucleotide sequence plus V segment. VDJmatch was used to annotate antigen specificity against VDJdb, with one amino acid substitution in CDR3 allowed. TCRdb reprocessed the reads; each CDR3 protein sequence makes one entry, and DNA is unavailable. TCRdb, rather than the study authors, made the V and J calls. The table held for this sample gives about 550,000 distinct CDR3 sequences. 3% to 4.5% of the sample goes to the ten largest clones.

Including the terminal cysteine and phenylalanine, the CDR3 comprises 12 residues. DNA for this receptor is not on file. The source of the sample is a study of T cells expressing NK-cell markers (TCRdb year 2020). In the study overall: Fewer than ten donors provided sorted CD3+CD56+NKG2C+, CD3+CD56+NKG2C- and CD3+CD56-NKG2C+ T-cell subsets, whose TCR beta-chain repertoires were profiled. Randomly selected healthy volunteers, three men and five women, were used as the eight sequenced donors. Libraries were sequenced as 2 x 150 bp reads on Illumina HiSeq 2000/2500, MiSeq or NextSeq. Among the eight sequenced donors, seven were HCMV-seropositive and one was HCMV-seronegative.

Broader findings and caveats from the paper: Whether the expanded NKG2C-expressing T cell clones were specific for HCMV antigens remained unclear. Those dominant clonotypes were again the most abundant among CD3+CD56-NKG2C+ cells in several donors, at 28.3-60.1%. In six donors, the dominant CD3+CD56+NKG2C+ clonotypes were among the top 10 CD8+ clonotypes and accounted for about 1.0-8% of CD8+ T cells.

A commercial ELISA kit detecting HCMV-specific IgG in serum was used to determine HCMV serostatus. Ficoll density gradient centrifugation was used to isolate peripheral blood mononuclear cells from blood. The rearrangement joined TRBV12-3 or TRBV12-4 to TRBJ2-7. The sequence derives from a man aged 18 to 30 in good health. Donor details come from another sample of the same person, matched by shared clones. Sequenced material: blood T cells: a sorted CD56 or NKG2C T cell subset, CD4+ or CD8+ T cells, or bulk PBMC T cells (not recorded which). Here the CDR3 is given as CASSLGTSEQYF.